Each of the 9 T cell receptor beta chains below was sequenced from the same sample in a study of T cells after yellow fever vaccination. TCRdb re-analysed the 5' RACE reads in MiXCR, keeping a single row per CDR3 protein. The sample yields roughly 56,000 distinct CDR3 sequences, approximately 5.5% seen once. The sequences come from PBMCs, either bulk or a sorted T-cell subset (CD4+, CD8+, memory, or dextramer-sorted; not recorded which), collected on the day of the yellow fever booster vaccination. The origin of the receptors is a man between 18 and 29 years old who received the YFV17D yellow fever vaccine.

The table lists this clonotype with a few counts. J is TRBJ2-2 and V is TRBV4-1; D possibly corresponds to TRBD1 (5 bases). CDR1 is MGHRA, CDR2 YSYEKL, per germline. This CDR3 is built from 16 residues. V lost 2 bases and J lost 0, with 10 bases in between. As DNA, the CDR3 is TGCGCCAGCAGCCAACGTACAGGATCGAACACCGGGGAGCTGTTTTTT. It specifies CASSQRTGSNTGELFF.

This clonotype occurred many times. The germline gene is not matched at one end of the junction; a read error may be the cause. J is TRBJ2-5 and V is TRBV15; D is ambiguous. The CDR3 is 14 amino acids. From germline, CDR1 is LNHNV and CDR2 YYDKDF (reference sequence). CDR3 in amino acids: CATSRDTYQETQYF. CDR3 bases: TGTGCCACCAGCCGAGACACGTACCAAGAGACCCAGTACTTC.

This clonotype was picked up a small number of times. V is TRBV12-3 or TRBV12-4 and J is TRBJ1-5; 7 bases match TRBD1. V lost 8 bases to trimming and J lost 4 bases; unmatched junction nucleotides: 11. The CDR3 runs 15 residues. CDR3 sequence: CASRPQGEGNQPQHF. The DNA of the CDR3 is TGTGCCAGCCGCCCCCAGGGGGAAGGAAATCAGCCCCAGCATTTT.

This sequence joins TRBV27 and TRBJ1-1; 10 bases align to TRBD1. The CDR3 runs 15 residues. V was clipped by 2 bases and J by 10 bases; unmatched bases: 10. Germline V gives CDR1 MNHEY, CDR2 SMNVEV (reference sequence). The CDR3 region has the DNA TGTGCCAGCAGTTTAAAGGCCCCGGGACAGGGGAGAGCTTTCTTT. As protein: CASSLKAPGQGRAFF.

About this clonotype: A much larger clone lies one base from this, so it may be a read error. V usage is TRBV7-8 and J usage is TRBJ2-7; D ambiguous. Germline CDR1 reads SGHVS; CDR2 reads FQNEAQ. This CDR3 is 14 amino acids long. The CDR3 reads CASSPRVSSYEEYV. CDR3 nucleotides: TGTGCCAGCAGCCCACGGGTTTCATCCTACGAGGAGTACGTC.

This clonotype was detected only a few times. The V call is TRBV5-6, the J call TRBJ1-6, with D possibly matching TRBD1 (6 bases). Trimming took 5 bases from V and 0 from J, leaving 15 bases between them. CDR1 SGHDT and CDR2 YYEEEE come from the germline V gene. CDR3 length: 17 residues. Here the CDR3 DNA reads TGTGCCAGCAGTTTTACTGGACAGAGCTCCTATAATTCACCCCTCCACTTT. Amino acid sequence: CASSFTGQSSYNSPLHF. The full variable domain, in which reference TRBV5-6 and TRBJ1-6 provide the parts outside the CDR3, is DAGVTQSPTHLIKTRGQQVTLRCSPKSGHDTVSWYQQALGQGPQFIFQYYEEEERQRGNFPDRFSGHQFPNYSSELNVNALLLGDSALYLCASSFTGQSSYNSPLHFGNGTRLTVT.

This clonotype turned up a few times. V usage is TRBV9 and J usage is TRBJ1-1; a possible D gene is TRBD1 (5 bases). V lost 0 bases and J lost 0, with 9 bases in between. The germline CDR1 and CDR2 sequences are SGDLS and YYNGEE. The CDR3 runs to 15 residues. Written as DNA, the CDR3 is TGTGCCAGCAGCGTAGGGGGCAGACTGAACACTGAAGCTTTCTTT. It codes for CASSVGGRLNTEAFF.

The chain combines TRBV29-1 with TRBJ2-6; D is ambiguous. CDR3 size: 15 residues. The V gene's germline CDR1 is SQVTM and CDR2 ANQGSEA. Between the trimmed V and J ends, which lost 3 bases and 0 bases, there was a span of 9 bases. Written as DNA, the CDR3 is TGCAGCGTTGAGGCGCGATTCTCTGGGGCCAACGTCCTGACTTTC. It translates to CSVEARFSGANVLTF.

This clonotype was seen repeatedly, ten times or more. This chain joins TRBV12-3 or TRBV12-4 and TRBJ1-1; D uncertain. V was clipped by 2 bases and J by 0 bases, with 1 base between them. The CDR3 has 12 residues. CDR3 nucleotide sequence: TGTGCCAGCAGTTTAATGAACACTGAAGCTTTCTTT. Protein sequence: CASSLMNTEAFF.